The 29 T cell receptor beta chains below come from one sample, sequenced in a study of T cells in narcolepsy. TCRdb's copy holds only in-frame clones and misses some; the assay was immunoSEQ multiplex PCR. The sample gives about 24,000 clones, 65% to 90% of which show up once; roughly 10% is in the top ten. Sequencing was performed on memory (CD45RA-) CD4+ T cells from blood. The receptors stem from a human donor in good health.

Comment on this clone: This is likely a read error, given that the CDR3 carries no conserved phenylalanine or tryptophan at its end. No DNA is shown, since the ends of the CDR3 on it are uncertain; the CDR3 is the one TCRdb lists. J is TRBJ2-7 and V is TRBV27. The CDR3 is 13 residues long, counting both termini. Germline-derived CDR1 and CDR2 are MNHEY and SMNVEV (reference sequence). CDR3 sequence: CASSLLRGRPPGL.

The chain employs TRBV19 and TRBJ1-4; D call uncertain. The CDR3 consists of 17 residues. V was cut by 3 bases and J by 0 bases, with 14 bases left in between. Looked up from germline, CDR1 is LNHDA and CDR2 is SQIVND (reference sequence). In nucleotides, the CDR3 is TGTGCCAGTAGTATCCGGATGGGTAGGGCAACTAATGAAAAACTGTTTTTT. The encoded protein is CASSIRMGRATNEKLFF. The full variable domain, in which reference TRBV19 and TRBJ1-4 provide the parts outside the CDR3, is DGGITQSPKYLFRKEGQNVTLSCEQNLNHDAMYWYRQDPGQGLRLIYYSQIVNDFQKGDIAEGYSVSREKKESFPLTVTSAQKNPTAFYLCASSIRMGRATNEKLFFGSGTQLSVL.

Details on this clone: Distinct nucleotide sequences in the sample also encode this CDR3. The chain has TRBV19 and TRBJ2-5; D not resolved. CDR1 and CDR2 (germline): LNHDA, SQIVND (reference sequence). Trimming shortened V by 1 base and J by 0 bases, and 9 bases separated the two germline ends. The CDR3 covers 15 residues. CDR3 bases: TGTGCCAGTAGTATAGGACGCAGCGACCAAGAGACCCAGTACTTC. It is translated as CASSIGRSDQETQYF.

This clone was seen a handful of times. V and J are TRBV2 and TRBJ2-5; 10 bases map to TRBD1. V shed 8 bases and J 1 base; nucleotides not matched to a gene: 4. Germline V CDR1 and CDR2: SNHLY, FYNNEI. The CDR3 runs 14 residues. The DNA of the CDR3 is TGTGCCAGCGGGGGACAGGGGATCCAAGAGACCCAGTACTTC. Translated, it gives CASGGQGIQETQYF.

Comment on this clone: The junction shows a germline mismatch at one end, possibly a read error. The sample contains more than one DNA sequence encoding this CDR3. The J gene is TRBJ2-3, the V gene TRBV18, with TRBD2 matching 12 bases. Germline V CDR1 and CDR2: KGHSH, LQKENI. The CDR3 is made up of 15 amino acids. The CDR3 protein is CASSPGLAGTDTQYF. In nucleotides, the CDR3 is TGTGCCAGCTCGCCGGGACTAGCGGGCACGGATACGCAGTATTTT.

A note on this clone: Within the sample, other DNA sequences also encode this same CDR3. This sequence joins TRBV28 and TRBJ2-7; 7 nucleotides align to TRBD1. Germline V gives CDR1 MDHEN, CDR2 SYDVKM. The CDR3 has 15 residues. V was pared by 2 bases and J by 0 bases, with 4 bases of the junction left unmatched. This CDR3 reads CASSLPGTASYEQYF. CDR3 coding DNA: TGTGCCAGCAGTTTACCCGGGACAGCCTCCTACGAGCAGTACTTC.

The gene calls are TRBV5-1 and TRBJ2-3; 13 bases fit TRBD2. Germline assignment: CDR1 SGHRS and CDR2 YFSETQ. CDR3 length: 21 amino acids. Losses at the gene ends were 1 base for V and 1 base for J; bases not matched to a gene: 15. Written as DNA, the CDR3 is TGCGCCAGCAGCTTGCTTTGGGTGACCGAGACTAGCGGGAGGCGCACAGATACGCAGTATTTT. Translation: CASSLLWVTETSGRRTDTQYF.

The chain couples TRBV19 to TRBJ2-5; TRBD2 is a possible D gene (5 bases). V lost 7 bases, J lost 3 bases, and 12 bases lay in between. Germline V gives CDR1 LNHDA, CDR2 SQIVND (reference sequence). This CDR3 comprises 13 residues. The CDR3 region is CASTPPGKETQYF. The CDR3 coding sequence is TGTGCCAGTACTCCCCCCGGGAAAGAGACCCAGTACTTC.

The genes are TRBV15 and TRBJ2-1; D is ambiguous. V was clipped by 11 bases and J by 7 bases, with 18 bases between them. The CDR3 has 13 residues. Germline V gene sequence: CDR1 LNHNV, CDR2 YYDKDF (reference sequence). The CDR3 reads CAASIFVGNEQFF. The CDR3 DNA sequence: TGTGCCGCCTCCATCTTCGTTGGGAATGAGCAGTTCTTC.

A word on this clone: The junction and the germline gene differ at one end; a read error may be behind it. Different DNA sequences within this sample yield the same CDR3. The chain is built from TRBV28 and TRBJ2-2, with D unclear. CDR3 size: 13 residues. Germline values: CDR1 MDHEN, CDR2 SYDVKM. The CDR3 DNA reads TGTGCTAGCAGTTCTACGAACACCGGGGAGCTGTTTTTT. Translation gives CASSSTNTGELFF.

The chain is built from TRBV27 and TRBJ2-7; 9 positions match TRBD2. V shed 6 bases and J 7 bases; nucleotides not matched to a gene: 13. Germline CDR1 reads MNHEY; CDR2 reads SMNVEV (reference sequence). The CDR3 length is 15 residues. The CDR3 loop reads CASSKGRGGPREQYF. The CDR3 nucleotides read TGTGCCAGCAGCAAGGGGCGGGGGGGCCCCCGGGAGCAGTACTTC.

The genes are TRBV18 and TRBJ2-7; D unresolved. CDR1 is KGHSH and CDR2 is LQKENI in the germline V gene. The CDR3 runs to 18 residues. The V end was cut by 0 bases, the J end by 0 bases, with 18 bases between. The CDR3 DNA reads as TGTGCCAGCTCACCACCGGGAATCCCAGCCGACCTCTCCTACGAGCAGTACTTC. Its protein is CASSPPGIPADLSYEQYF.

This chain connects TRBV19 to TRBJ1-2; 7 bases fit TRBD1. CDR3 length: 14 amino acids. CDR1 and CDR2 from the germline V gene are LNHDA and SQIVND (reference sequence). Losses at the gene ends were 6 bases for V and 4 bases for J; bases not matched to a gene: 8. CDR3 sequence: CASRAPQGIYGYTF. The DNA of the CDR3 is TGTGCCAGTAGAGCCCCACAGGGGATCTATGGCTACACCTTC.

V usage is TRBV28 and J usage is TRBJ1-5, with D possibly matching TRBD1 (5 bases). Per the germline V gene, CDR1 is MDHEN and CDR2 is SYDVKM. This CDR3 region has 15 residues. V gave up 5 bases and J gave up 7 bases, with 18 bases separating them. The CDR3 spells CASSTARGLGQPQHF. As DNA, the CDR3 is TGTGCCAGCAGTACGGCGCGGGGGTTAGGACAGCCCCAGCATTTT.

The J gene is TRBJ2-1, the V gene TRBV12-5, with 12 nucleotides matching TRBD2. CDR3 length: 15 residues. Germline V gene lookup returns CDR1 LGHNT and CDR2 FRNRAP. V lost 1 base and J lost 9; bases outside the gene matches: 4. CDR3 region: CASGLATSGSSEQFF. The CDR3 coding sequence is TGTGCTAGTGGTTTGGCGACTAGCGGGAGTAGTGAGCAGTTCTTC.

The chain employs TRBV30 and TRBJ2-3; the match to TRBD1 covers 8 bases. CDR1 is GTSNPN and CDR2 is SVGIG in the germline V gene (reference sequence). J lost 2 bases, V lost 0 bases, and 13 bases had no gene match. The CDR3 is 18 amino acids. The CDR3 region has the DNA TGTGCCTGGAGTGTAGAAGTACATGGACAGGGACCCACAGATACGCAGTATTTT. Protein sequence: CAWSVEVHGQGPTDTQYF.

The rearrangement joins TRBV4-2 to TRBJ2-7, with 10 bases identical to TRBD1. Unmatched junction bases numbered 8, after V lost 0 bases and J lost 3 bases. Looked up from germline, CDR1 is LGHNA and CDR2 is YNFKEQ. The length of the CDR3 is 17 residues. The CDR3 DNA reads TGTGCCAGCAGCCAAGATGGGGGGGGACAGGGGTTCTACGAGCAGTACTTC. It specifies CASSQDGGGQGFYEQYF.

The CDR3: CASSQGSGTQFF. DNA of the CDR3: TGTGCCAGCAGCCAAGGATCGGGGACCCAGTTCTTC. This rearrangement joins TRBV14 to TRBJ2-1; D assignment may be TRBD1 or TRBD2 (5 bases each). V was pared by 1 base and J by 13 bases, with 11 bases between. The CDR3 is 12 amino acids. The V gene's germline CDR1 is SGHDN and CDR2 FVKESK. Filled out from reference TRBV14 and TRBJ2-1, the complete variable domain reads EAGVTQFPSHSVIEKGQTVTLRCDPISGHDNLYWYRRVMGKEIKFLLHFVKESKQDESGMPNNRFLAERTGGTYSTLKVQPAELEDSGVYFCASSQGSGTQFFGPGTRLTVL.

The chain employs TRBV7-2 and TRBJ2-3; 7 positions agree with TRBD1. The CDR3 is 12 amino acids. Germline CDR1 reads SGHTA; CDR2 reads FQGNSA. J was trimmed by 9 bases and V by 5 bases; bases with no gene match: 5. The CDR3 region is CASSDRDRTQYF. The CDR3 DNA reads as TGTGCCAGCAGCGACCGGGACAGAACGCAGTATTTT.

This chain joins TRBV2 and TRBJ1-1; D not certain. The CDR3 loop spans 15 amino acids. Germline CDR1 SNHLY, CDR2 FYNNEI. The V end was cut by 4 bases, the J end by 3 bases, with 15 bases between. DNA of the CDR3: TGTGCCAGCAGTGTGTTTCTGGGCTCCCACACTGAAGCTTTCTTT. It specifies CASSVFLGSHTEAFF.

This clone has just one count. V and J are TRBV2 and TRBJ1-6; the match to TRBD1 covers 9 bases. With 4 bases clipped from V and 9 bases from J, the junction kept 16 bases outside the gene matches. The CDR3 has 18 amino acids. Germline lookup yields CDR1 SNHLY and CDR2 FYNNEI. This CDR3 is CASSAGPITGGRSSPLHF. CDR3 bases: TGTGCCAGCAGTGCGGGGCCCATAACAGGGGGCAGGAGTTCACCCCTCCACTTT.

The V call is TRBV28, the J call TRBJ2-1, with D perhaps matching TRBD1 or TRBD2 (5 bases each). CDR3 length: 13 residues. Germline loops: CDR1 MDHEN, CDR2 SYDVKM. Between the trimmed V and J ends, which lost 1 base and 9 bases, there was a span of 10 bases. Here the CDR3 DNA reads TGTGCCAGCAGTTTATCGGTGAGGGGTGAGCAGTTCTTC. It yields the protein CASSLSVRGEQFF.

V and J are TRBV5-5 and TRBJ1-6, with D perhaps TRBD1 (5 bases). Germline V lookup: CDR1 SGHKS, CDR2 YYEKEE (reference sequence). Trimming shortened V by 4 bases and J by 14 bases, and 16 bases separated the two germline ends. The CDR3 loop spans 13 amino acids. The CDR3 region is CASSQLLIGALHF. In DNA form, the CDR3 reads TGTGCCAGCAGCCAGCTTTTAATAGGGGCCCTCCACTTT.

V gene TRBV19 combines with J gene TRBJ2-5; possibly TRBD2 for D (6 bases). V lost 3 bases, J lost 1 base, and 9 bases lay in between. In germline, CDR1 is LNHDA, CDR2 SQIVND (reference sequence). The CDR3 has 14 amino acids. In DNA, the CDR3 is TGTGCCAGTAGTATTGTGGGGGGCCAAGAGACCCAGTACTTC. It encodes CASSIVGGQETQYF.

The chain's CDR3 is CASSQERQPYNEQFF. The CDR3 DNA follows: TGTGCCAGCAGCCAAGAACGACAGCCCTACAATGAGCAGTTCTTC. The chain combines TRBV4-2 with TRBJ2-1, with D maybe TRBD1 (5 bases). Germline CDR1 and CDR2: LGHNA and YNFKEQ. V was cut by 0 bases and J by 2 bases, with 8 bases left in between. The CDR3 has 15 residues.

This clone showed up just a few times. The sample has other DNA sequences that encode this CDR3 too. This rearrangement joins TRBV6-1 to TRBJ1-5; the D is unclear. The CDR3 covers 15 residues. V was trimmed by 2 bases and J by 2 bases, leaving 10 bases between them. Germline values: CDR1 MNHNS, CDR2 SASEGT. CDR3 DNA: TGTGCCAGCAGTGAATCGTCCGGCGGCAATCAGCCCCAGCATTTT. Its translation: CASSESSGGNQPQHF.

This clone has only one observation. The V gene is TRBV5-4, the J gene TRBJ2-5; 10 bases fit TRBD2. Germline V gene sequence: CDR1 SGHNT, CDR2 YYREEE (reference sequence). The CDR3 is made up of 15 amino acids. V dropped 0 bases and J dropped 2; count of bases not matched to a gene: 1. CDR3 in amino acids: CASSLVAGGQETQYF. The CDR3 DNA is TGTGCCAGCAGCTTGGTAGCGGGAGGTCAAGAGACCCAGTACTTC.

This rearrangement joins TRBV28 to TRBJ2-4; 10 bases match TRBD2. Trimming took 6 bases from V and 10 from J; bases not matched to a gene: 12. The CDR3 covers 15 residues. Germline lookup yields CDR1 MDHEN and CDR2 SYDVKM. CDR3 loop: CASSTQSGRVWIQYF. For the CDR3, the DNA is TGTGCCAGCAGCACGCAGAGCGGGAGGGTATGGATTCAGTACTTC. Filled out from reference TRBV28 and TRBJ2-4, the complete variable domain reads DVKVTQSSRYLVKRTGEKVFLECVQDMDHENMFWYRQDPGLGLRLIYFSYDVKMKEKGDIPEGYSVSREKKERFSLILESASTNQTSMYLCASSTQSGRVWIQYFGAGTRLSVL.

A single count supports this clone. V usage is TRBV28 and J usage is TRBJ2-1, with unresolved D. The V gene's germline CDR1 is MDHEN and CDR2 SYDVKM. Trimming removed 2 bases at V and 3 bases at J, with 2 bases between. The CDR3 is made up of 12 amino acids. The CDR3 region is CASSLSYNEQFF. The CDR3 nucleotides read TGTGCCAGCAGTTTAAGCTACAATGAGCAGTTCTTC.